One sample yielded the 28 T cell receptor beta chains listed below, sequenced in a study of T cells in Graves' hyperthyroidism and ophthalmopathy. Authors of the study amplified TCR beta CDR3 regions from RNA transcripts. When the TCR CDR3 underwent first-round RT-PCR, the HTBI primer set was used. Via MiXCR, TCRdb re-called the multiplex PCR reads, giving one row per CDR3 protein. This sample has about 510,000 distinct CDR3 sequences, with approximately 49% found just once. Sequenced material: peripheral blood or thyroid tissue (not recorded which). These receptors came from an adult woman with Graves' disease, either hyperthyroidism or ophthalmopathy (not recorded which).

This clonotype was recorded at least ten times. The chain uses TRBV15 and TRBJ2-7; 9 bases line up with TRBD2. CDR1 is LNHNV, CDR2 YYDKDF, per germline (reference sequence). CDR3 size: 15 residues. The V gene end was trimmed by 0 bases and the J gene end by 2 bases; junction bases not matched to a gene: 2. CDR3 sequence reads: CATSRDSGRPYEQYF. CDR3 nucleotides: TGTGCCACCAGCAGAGACAGCGGGAGGCCCTACGAGCAGTACTTC.

The CDR3 loop reads CAWSVLGVGTEAFF. The CDR3 bases are TGTGCCTGGAGTGTATTGGGGGTCGGAACTGAAGCTTTCTTT. The chain employs TRBV30 and TRBJ1-1; a possible D gene is TRBD1 (5 bases). In germline, CDR1 is GTSNPN, CDR2 SVGIG (reference sequence). The CDR3 extends over 14 amino acids. V lost 0 bases and J 5 bases, leaving 13 bases between the germline ends.

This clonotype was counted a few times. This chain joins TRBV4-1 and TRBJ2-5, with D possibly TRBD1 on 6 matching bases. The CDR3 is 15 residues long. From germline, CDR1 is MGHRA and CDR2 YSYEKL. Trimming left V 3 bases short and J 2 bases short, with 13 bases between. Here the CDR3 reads CASSHRDTAQETQYF. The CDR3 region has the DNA TGCGCCAGCAGCCATAGGGACACCGCGCAAGAGACCCAGTACTTC.

CDR3 nucleotide sequence: TGTGCCAGCAGCTTAGGCGGGGCGGCCGATTCACCCCTCCACTTT. Translating it yields CASSLGGAADSPLHF. The chain combines TRBV7-2 with TRBJ1-6; D is possibly TRBD1 (5 bases). This CDR3 has 15 amino acids. Germline CDR1 and CDR2: SGHTA and FQGNSA. Trimming pared 1 base from V and 8 bases from J, leaving 12 bases between. Drawing the rest from reference TRBV7-2 and TRBJ1-6, the complete variable domain is GAGVSQSPSNKVTEKGKDVELRCDPISGHTALYWYRQSLGQGLEFLIYFQGNSAPDKSGLPSDRFSAERTGGSVSTLTIQRTQQEDSAVYLCASSLGGAADSPLHFGNGTRLTVT.

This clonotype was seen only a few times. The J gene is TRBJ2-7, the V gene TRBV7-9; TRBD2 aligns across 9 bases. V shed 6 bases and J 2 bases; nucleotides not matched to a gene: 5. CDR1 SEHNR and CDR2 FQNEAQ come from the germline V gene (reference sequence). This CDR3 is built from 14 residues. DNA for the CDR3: TGTGCCAGCAGGGCCGGGACTAGCACCTACGAGCAGTACTTC. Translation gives CASRAGTSTYEQYF.

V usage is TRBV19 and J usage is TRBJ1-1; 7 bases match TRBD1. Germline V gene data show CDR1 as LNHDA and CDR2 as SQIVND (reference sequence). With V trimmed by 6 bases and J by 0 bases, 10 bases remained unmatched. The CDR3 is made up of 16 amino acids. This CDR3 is CASRTTGIPMNTEAFF. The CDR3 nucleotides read TGTGCCAGTAGAACGACAGGGATTCCCATGAACACTGAAGCTTTCTTT.

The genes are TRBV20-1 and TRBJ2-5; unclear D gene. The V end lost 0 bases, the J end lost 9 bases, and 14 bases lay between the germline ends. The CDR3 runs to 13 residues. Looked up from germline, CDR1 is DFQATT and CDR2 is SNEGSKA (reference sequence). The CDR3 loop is CSARDSGRSSQYF. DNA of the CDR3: TGCAGTGCTAGAGATTCGGGCAGGTCGTCCCAGTACTTC.

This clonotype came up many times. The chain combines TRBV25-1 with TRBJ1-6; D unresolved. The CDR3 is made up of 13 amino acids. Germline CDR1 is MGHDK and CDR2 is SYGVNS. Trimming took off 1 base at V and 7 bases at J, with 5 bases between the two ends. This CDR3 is CASSELGNSPLHF. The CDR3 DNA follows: TGTGCCAGCAGTGAATTAGGCAATTCACCCCTCCACTTT.

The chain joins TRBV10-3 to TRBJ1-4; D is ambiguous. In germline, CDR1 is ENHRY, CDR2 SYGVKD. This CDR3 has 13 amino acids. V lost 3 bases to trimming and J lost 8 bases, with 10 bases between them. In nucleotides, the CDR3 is TGTGCCATCAGTGACAGTCGAGGGGAAAAACTGTTTTTT. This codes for CAISDSRGEKLFF.

CDR3 residues: CASSWTGEGKGQYF. The CDR3 DNA is TGTGCCAGCTCCTGGACAGGGGAGGGGAAGGGGCAGTACTTC. The chain couples TRBV19 to TRBJ2-7; 9 nucleotides align to TRBD1. The CDR3 extends over 14 amino acids. The V segment lost 9 bases and the J segment 9 bases; nucleotides outside the gene matches: 15. Germline V gene lookup returns CDR1 LNHDA and CDR2 SQIVND (reference sequence).

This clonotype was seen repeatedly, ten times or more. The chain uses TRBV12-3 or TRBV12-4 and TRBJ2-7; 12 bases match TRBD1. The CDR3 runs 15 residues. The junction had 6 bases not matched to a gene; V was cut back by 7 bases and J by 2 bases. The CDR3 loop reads CASTAGTGGTYEQYF. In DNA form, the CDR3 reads TGTGCCAGCACAGCAGGGACAGGGGGCACCTACGAGCAGTACTTC.

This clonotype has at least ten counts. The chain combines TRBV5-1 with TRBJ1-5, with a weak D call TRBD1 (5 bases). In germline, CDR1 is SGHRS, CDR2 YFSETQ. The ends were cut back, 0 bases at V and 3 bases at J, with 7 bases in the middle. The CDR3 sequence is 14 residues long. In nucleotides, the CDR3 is TGCGCCAGCAGCTTGGGGGGGAACAATCAGCCCCAGCATTTT. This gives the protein CASSLGGNNQPQHF.

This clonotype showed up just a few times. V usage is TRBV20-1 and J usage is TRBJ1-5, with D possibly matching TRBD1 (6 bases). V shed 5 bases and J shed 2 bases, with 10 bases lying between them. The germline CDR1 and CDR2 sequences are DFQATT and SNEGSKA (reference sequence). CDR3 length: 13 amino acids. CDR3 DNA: TGCAGTGCTGACGAGGGGGGCAATCAGCCCCAGCATTTT. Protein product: CSADEGGNQPQHF.

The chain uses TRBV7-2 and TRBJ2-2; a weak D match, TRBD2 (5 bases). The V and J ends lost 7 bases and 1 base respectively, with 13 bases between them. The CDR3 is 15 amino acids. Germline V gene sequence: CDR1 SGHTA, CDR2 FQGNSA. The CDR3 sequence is CASKRGSENTGELFF. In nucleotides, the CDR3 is TGTGCCAGCAAGCGTGGTAGCGAGAACACCGGGGAGCTGTTTTTT.

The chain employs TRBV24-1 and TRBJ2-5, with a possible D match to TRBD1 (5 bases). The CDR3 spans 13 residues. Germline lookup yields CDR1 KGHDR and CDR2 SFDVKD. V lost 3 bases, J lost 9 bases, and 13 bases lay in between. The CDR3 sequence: CATSDQGWQPQYF. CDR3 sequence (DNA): TGTGCCACCAGTGATCAGGGTTGGCAGCCCCAGTACTTC.

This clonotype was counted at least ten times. The CDR3 nucleotides read TGTGCCAGCAGCCCGTTTAGTCAGGGGGCGAGGACTGAAGCTTTCTTT. Amino acid sequence: CASSPFSQGARTEAFF. The chain recombines TRBV7-2 with TRBJ1-1; 8 bases align to TRBD1. The CDR3 contains 16 residues. V was clipped by 5 bases and J by 5 bases; unmatched bases: 13. Germline values: CDR1 SGHTA, CDR2 FQGNSA. The full variable domain, completed using reference TRBV7-2 and TRBJ1-1, is GAGVSQSPSNKVTEKGKDVELRCDPISGHTALYWYRQSLGQGLEFLIYFQGNSAPDKSGLPSDRFSAERTGGSVSTLTIQRTQQEDSAVYLCASSPFSQGARTEAFFGQGTRLTVV.

The CDR3 region is CSARVTGVIGGYTF. CDR3 DNA: TGCAGTGCTAGAGTCACAGGGGTGATTGGTGGCTACACCTTC. The rearrangement joins TRBV20-1 to TRBJ1-2; 7 bases are a match to TRBD1. The V and J ends lost 1 base and 7 bases, in that order; junction bases with no gene match: 9. This CDR3 spans 14 amino acids. Germline CDR1 is DFQATT and CDR2 is SNEGSKA (reference sequence).

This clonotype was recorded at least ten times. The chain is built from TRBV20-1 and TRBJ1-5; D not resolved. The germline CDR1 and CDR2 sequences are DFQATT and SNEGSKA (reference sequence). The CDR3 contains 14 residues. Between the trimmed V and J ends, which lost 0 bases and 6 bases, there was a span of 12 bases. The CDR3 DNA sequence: TGCAGTGCTAGAGATTCTATGGGCGGTCAGCCCCAGCATTTT. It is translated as CSARDSMGGQPQHF.

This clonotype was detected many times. CDR3 DNA: TGCAGTGCTAGAGATGTTAGTCGGGGGCACTCCTACGAGCAGTACTTC. Protein product: CSARDVSRGHSYEQYF. This chain uses TRBV20-1 with TRBJ2-7; tentatively, D is TRBD1 or TRBD2 (6 bases each). V lost 0 bases and J 0 bases, leaving 15 bases between the germline ends. Germline values: CDR1 DFQATT, CDR2 SNEGSKA (reference sequence). The CDR3 is 16 amino acids.

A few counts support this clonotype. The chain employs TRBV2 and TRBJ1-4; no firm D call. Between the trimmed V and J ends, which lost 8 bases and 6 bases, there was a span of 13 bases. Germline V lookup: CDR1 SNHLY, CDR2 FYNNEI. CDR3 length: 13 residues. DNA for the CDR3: TGTGCCAGCCAAGGCTTCGGCGATGAAAAACTGTTTTTT. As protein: CASQGFGDEKLFF.

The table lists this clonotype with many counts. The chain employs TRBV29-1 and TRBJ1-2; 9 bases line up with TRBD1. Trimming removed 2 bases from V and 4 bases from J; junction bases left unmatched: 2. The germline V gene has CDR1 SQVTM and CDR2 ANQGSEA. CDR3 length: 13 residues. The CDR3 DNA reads TGCAGCGTTGAACCGACAGGGGGCTATGGCTACACCTTC. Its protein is CSVEPTGGYGYTF.

CDR3 region: CASSLATSGSPYNEQFF. The CDR3 DNA is TGCGCCAGCAGCTTGGCAACTAGCGGGAGTCCCTACAATGAGCAGTTCTTC. The chain is built from TRBV5-1 and TRBJ2-1, with TRBD2 matching 11 bases. With 0 bases clipped from V and 2 bases from J, the junction kept 4 bases outside the gene matches. This CDR3 is built from 17 residues. Germline V gene sequence: CDR1 SGHRS, CDR2 YFSETQ.

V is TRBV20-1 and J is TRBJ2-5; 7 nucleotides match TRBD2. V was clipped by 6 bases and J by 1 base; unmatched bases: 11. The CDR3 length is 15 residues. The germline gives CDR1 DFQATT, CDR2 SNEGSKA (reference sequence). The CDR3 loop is CSAQRTGTTQETQYF. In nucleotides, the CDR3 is TGCAGTGCACAACGTACCGGGACTACCCAAGAGACCCAGTACTTC.

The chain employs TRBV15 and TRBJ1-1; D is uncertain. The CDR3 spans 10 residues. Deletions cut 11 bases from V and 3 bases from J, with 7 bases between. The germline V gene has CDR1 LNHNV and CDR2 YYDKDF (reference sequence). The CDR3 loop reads CAPSDTEAFF. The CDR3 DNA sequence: TGTGCCCCCTCAGACACTGAAGCTTTCTTT.

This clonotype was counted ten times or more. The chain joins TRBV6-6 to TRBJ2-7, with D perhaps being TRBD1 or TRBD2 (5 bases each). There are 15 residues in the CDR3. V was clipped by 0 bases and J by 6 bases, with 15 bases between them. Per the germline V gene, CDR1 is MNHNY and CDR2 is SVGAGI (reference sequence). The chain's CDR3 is CASSYSGDLMGEQYF. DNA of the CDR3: TGTGCCAGCAGTTACTCGGGGGATCTTATGGGCGAGCAGTACTTC.

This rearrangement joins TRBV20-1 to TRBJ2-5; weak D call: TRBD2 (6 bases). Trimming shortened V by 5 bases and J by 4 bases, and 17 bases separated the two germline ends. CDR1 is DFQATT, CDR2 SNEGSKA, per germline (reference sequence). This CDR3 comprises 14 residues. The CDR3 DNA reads TGCAGTGCTGTTAGCGGTATGATGGCAGAGACCCAGTACTTC. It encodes CSAVSGMMAETQYF.

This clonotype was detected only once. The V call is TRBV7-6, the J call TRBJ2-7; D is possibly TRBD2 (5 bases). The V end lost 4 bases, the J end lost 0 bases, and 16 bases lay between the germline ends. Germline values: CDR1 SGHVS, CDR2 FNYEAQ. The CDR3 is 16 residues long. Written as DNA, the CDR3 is TGTGCCAGCAGCTACTTGCCGAGGGAGAGCTCCTACGAGCAGTACTTC. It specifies CASSYLPRESSYEQYF.

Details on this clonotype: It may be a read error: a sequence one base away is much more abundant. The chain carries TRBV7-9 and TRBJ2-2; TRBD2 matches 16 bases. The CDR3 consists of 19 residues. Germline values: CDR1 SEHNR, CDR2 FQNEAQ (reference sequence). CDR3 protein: CANSLSGTSGRALTGELFF. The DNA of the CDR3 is TGTGCCAACAGCCTCTCCGGGACTAGCGGGAGGGCCTTGACCGGGGAGCTGTTTTTT. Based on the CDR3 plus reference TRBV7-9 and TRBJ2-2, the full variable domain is DTGVSQNPRHKITKRGQNVTFRCDPISEHNRLYWYRQTLGQGPEFLTYFQNEAQLEKSRLLSDRFSAERPKGSFSTLEIQRTEQGDSAMYLCANSLSGTSGRALTGELFFGEGSRLTVL.